This TCR beta chain came from a study of T cell responses to AZD1222 COVID-19 vaccine. Study results and caveats: Possibly, clonal diversity was underestimated; donors were largely white British and included more females. Only after the peak T cell response were repertoires sampled. Spike-specific TCR breadth and depth both grew after two AZD1222 doses. Spike regions recognized by vaccine-associated CD4 TCRs spanned the protein, led by 160-218 and 743-854.

TCRdb's table, derived via immunoSEQ multiplex PCR, lists solely in-frame clones and lacks some. The data contain about 100,000 clones, about 87% of them singletons. The CDR3 sequence is 16 residues long. V was shortened by 0 bases and J by 8 bases, with 16 bases between the two germline ends. The germline gives CDR1 LGHNA, CDR2 YSLEER. With regard to this clone: The antigen remains unidentified.

The J gene is TRBJ1-4, the V gene TRBV4-3, with D possibly TRBD1 on 6 matching bases. Sample: peripheral blood, taken on day 0 of MenACWY control vaccination. The receptor was isolated from an adult in good health. For the CDR3, the DNA is TGCGCCAGCAGCCAAGATTATGGGCAGGGGATCGAAAAACTGTTTTTT. Its protein product is CASSQDYGQGIEKLFF.